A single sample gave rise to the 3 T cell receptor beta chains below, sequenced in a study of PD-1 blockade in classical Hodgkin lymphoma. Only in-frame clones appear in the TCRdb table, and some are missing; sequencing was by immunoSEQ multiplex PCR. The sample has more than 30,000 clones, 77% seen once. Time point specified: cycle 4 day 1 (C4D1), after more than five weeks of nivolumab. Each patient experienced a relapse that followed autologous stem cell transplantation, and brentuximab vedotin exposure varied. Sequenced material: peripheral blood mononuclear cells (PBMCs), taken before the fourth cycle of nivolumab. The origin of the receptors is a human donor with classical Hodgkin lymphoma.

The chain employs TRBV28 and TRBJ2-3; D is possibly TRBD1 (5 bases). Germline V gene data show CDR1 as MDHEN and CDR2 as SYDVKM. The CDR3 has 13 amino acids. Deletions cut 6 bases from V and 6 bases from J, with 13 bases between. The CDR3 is CASRVRGFDTQYF. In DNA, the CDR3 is TGTGCCAGCAGGGTTAGGGGTTTCGATACGCAGTATTTT.

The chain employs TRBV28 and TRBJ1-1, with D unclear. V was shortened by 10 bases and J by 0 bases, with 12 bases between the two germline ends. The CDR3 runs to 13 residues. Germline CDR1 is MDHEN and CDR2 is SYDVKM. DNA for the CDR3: TGTGCCACCCAGCTCGAATTGAACACTGAAGCTTTCTTT. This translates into CATQLELNTEAFF.

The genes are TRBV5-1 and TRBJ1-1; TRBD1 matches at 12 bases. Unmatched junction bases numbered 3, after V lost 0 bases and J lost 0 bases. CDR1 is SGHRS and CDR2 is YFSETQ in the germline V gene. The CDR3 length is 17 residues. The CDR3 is CASSLEGQGAVNTEAFF. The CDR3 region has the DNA TGCGCCAGCAGCTTGGAGGGACAGGGGGCAGTGAACACTGAAGCTTTCTTT.